These T cell receptor beta chains were read from a single sample in a study of blood T cells in healthy people across ages. TCRdb re-called the 5' RACE reads with MiXCR, one entry per CDR3 protein. Seen here are 550,000 to 650,000 distinct CDR3 sequences, approximately 26% observed once, and the top ten hold 3% to 4%. The sample also formed part of further work on T cells of mothers and their children.

The sample was blood. Every receptor here comes from a boy aged 2-15 years in good health. Each CDR3 is given with its conserved first and last residue. A D gene is named only where the DNA matches it firmly. Size is omitted from some rows. Given values are once, few, many or a class for expanded clones.

.,TRBV6-1,few,TRBJ2-7,CASNGGGDYEQYF,TGTGCCAGCAATGGAGGAGGGGATTACGAGCAGTACTTC
.,TRBV4-3,few,TRBJ2-7,CASSQDIGTGRESYEQYF,TGCGCCAGCAGCCAAGATATAGGGACGGGCAGGGAGTCCTACGAGCAGTACTTC
TRBD1,TRBV15,.,TRBJ1-2,CATGQATNYGYTF,TGTGCCACCGGACAGGCTACTAACTATGGCTACACCTTC
TRBD2,TRBV2,.,TRBJ2-7,CASSGIAGLVDEQYF,TGTGCCAGCAGTGGCATAGCGGGATTAGTAGACGAGCAGTACTTC
.,TRBV25-1,few,TRBJ2-7,CASIAIVRGLYEQYF,TGTGCCAGCATCGCTATAGTCAGGGGATTATACGAGCAGTACTTC
TRBD1,TRBV29-1,.,TRBJ2-7,CSARTGPSTYEQYF,TGCAGCGCGAGGACAGGGCCTTCCACCTACGAGCAGTACTTC
TRBD2,TRBV11-1,.,TRBJ2-5,CASSQRLLAGDPTHQETQYF,TGTGCCAGCAGCCAGCGCCTTCTAGCGGGGGACCCAACCCACCAAGAGACCCAGTACTTC
TRBD2,TRBV27,.,TRBJ2-3,CASSWRTSGSGDTQYF,TGTGCCAGCAGTTGGAGGACTAGCGGGAGCGGGGATACGCAGTATTTT
TRBD2,TRBV6-4,few,TRBJ2-1,CASSHRTSGEGGNEQFF,TGTGCCAGCAGTCACCGGACTAGCGGGGAGGGCGGCAATGAGCAGTTCTTC
.,TRBV4-2,.,TRBJ2-5,CASSQDGVEGWETQYF,TGTGCCAGCAGCCAAGATGGGGTGGAGGGGTGGGAGACCCAGTACTTC
.,TRBV7-2,.,TRBJ2-3,CASSLAVLDTDTQYF,TGTGCCAGCAGCTTAGCTGTCCTGGATACAGATACGCAGTATTTT
TRBD1,TRBV2,.,TRBJ1-4,CASGGQGPGKLFF,TGTGCCAGCGGAGGACAGGGGCCAGGAAAACTGTTTTTT
.,TRBV18,.,TRBJ1-1,CASSPGQLDQNTEAFF,TGTGCCAGCTCACCGGGACAACTTGATCAGAACACTGAAGCTTTCTTT
.,TRBV9,few,TRBJ2-1,CASSVDVSWQGEQFF,TGTGCCAGCAGCGTAGATGTTTCTTGGCAGGGTGAGCAGTTCTTC
TRBD1,TRBV5-1,many,TRBJ1-2,CASSLAGTGRGGYTF,TGCGCCAGCAGCTTGGCCGGGACAGGGCGAGGTGGCTACACCTTC
.,TRBV7-2,.,TRBJ2-7,CASSESLPYEQYF,TGTGCCAGCAGCGAGAGCCTGCCCTACGAGCAGTACTTC
.,TRBV7-9,.,TRBJ2-7,CASSLSLARGSYEQYF,TGTGCCAGCAGCTTATCGCTAGCGCGGGGCTCCTACGAGCAGTACTTC
.,TRBV5-1,.,TRBJ2-3,CASSLGWGGTDTQYF,TGCGCCAGCAGCTTGGGGTGGGGCGGCACAGATACGCAGTATTTT
.,TRBV20-1,many,TRBJ1-1,CSARDLGSRVSTEAFF,TGCAGTGCTAGAGATTTGGGATCCAGGGTCAGCACTGAAGCTTTCTTT
.,TRBV14,.,TRBJ1-1,CASSQVSLNTEAFF,TGTGCCAGCAGCCAAGTATCGCTGAACACTGAAGCTTTCTTT
.,TRBV2,.,TRBJ2-7,CARGGLYEQYF,TGTGCCAGGGGGGGGCTATACGAGCAGTACTTC